This T cell receptor (beta chain) was documented in a study of shared clonotypes between healthy human individuals (dated by TCRdb to 2018 to 2020). Regarding the complete study: Three men and two women, aged 18 to 49 years, made up the cohort. Leukapheresis yielded between about 0.85 and 10 billion PBMCs per donor. To increase sequencing depth and limit assay-specific biases, TCR repertoire library preparation and sequencing were carried out by different laboratories using diverse techniques. For each donor, three plates each were used for CD4 naive and CD4 memory, two plates were used for CD8 naive, and one plate was used for CD8 memory. Blood TCR repertoires of five healthy adults were deeply sequenced to estimate repertoire size and the extent of clonotype sharing between individuals. The full study reports these points: Compared with non-shared clonotypes, the clonotypes found in all four sorted-subset donors had higher generation probabilities. Rarefaction of sorted-subset datasets indicated incomplete sequencing despite the large sequencing depth. Across four donors, 4.5% to 6.5% of naive CD4, 3% to 3.5% of naive CD8, around 2.5% of memory CD4, and approximately 0.4% of memory CD8 clonotypes were shared. Naive subsets generally had larger estimated clonotype richness than memory subsets did. The small number of donors limited the genetic and exposure-history diversity represented. Sampling was restricted to blood, and TCR repertoires in tissue are likely to differ from TCR repertoires in blood. Based on pairwise subsampling, the degree of clonotype sharing among donors was expected to be affected by sequencing depth.

CD8 naive samples consisted of CD45RO-negative cells that were positively selected for CCR7, yielding a CD45RA+CCR7+ population without TemRA cells. Donors were healthy HIV-negative adults with no recently reported acute infections or vaccinations. All donors were Caucasian adults living in Nashville, Tennessee, USA. Blood was obtained by leukapheresis, after which PBMCs were separated by Ficoll-Histopaque density gradient centrifugation and cryopreserved in liquid nitrogen vapor phase. Purity and quantity of every magnetically sorted T cell population were checked by analytical flow cytometry. Genomic DNA was isolated from each sorted fraction and quantified by UV absorbance on a Nanodrop 2000c. TCR CDR3 regions were amplified from genomic DNA by multiplex PCR using the deep immunoSEQ assay. Extracted genomic DNA from each cell subset was spread evenly across all wells of several immunoSEQ 96-well plates, with each plate serving as a replicate. For sorted subsets, each replicate PCR was loaded with around 220 ng genomic DNA, equivalent to 32,000 or so T cell genomes. Purified libraries were quantified with a Qubit 3.0 fluorometer, sized on a Bioanalyzer 2100, and re-quantified with the KAPA Library Quantification kit. Every immunoSEQ 96-well plate was sequenced on a separate single-read 150-cycle Illumina NextSeq 550 flow cell. Per the source publication's procedure: The immunoSEQ output contained only junctional sequences without quality scores, so filtering could not match that applied to full-length reads. Sequences were annotated with PyIR, a Python wrapper for IgBLAST v1.9, using IMGT germline references to assign V/J genes and CDR3. Reads were removed for weak V/J assignments (E-value above 1e-6), missing CDR3, stop codons, out-of-frame junctions, or ambiguous translated residues. V3J clonotypes were defined by identical inferred V gene, J gene, and CDR3 amino acid sequence. Percentage overlap between repertoires was computed as shared unique clonotypes divided by the size of the smaller repertoire. Three approaches were used to assess repertoire richness: RTK rarefaction, the Chao1 estimator, and Recon v2.1 estimates of unobserved clonotypes. Generation probabilities for all TCRbeta clonotypes obtained by the gDNA method from a handful of donors were computed using OLGA. Not all clones reach the TCRdb copy of this immuneACCESS table, which keeps in-frame sequences only. Checked studies attribute under half of the gap to unresolved V genes and leave the rest unexplained. The V and J calls and clone size are taken from that table; D and trimming were inferred from the DNA. The sample contains a few million clones, just over 90% of them found a single time. The ten top clones hold approximately 1.7% of the sample.

Details on this clone: The specificity of this receptor is unknown. Base-call qualities are not available, and no considerably larger clone is one nucleotide away.

Relative to germline, V is 8 bases shorter and J is 6 bases shorter, with 17 bases between their ends. Reading from cysteine to phenylalanine, the CDR3 counts 13 amino acids. The sequence is cut down to CDR3 DNA, 39 bases in frame from base 1. CDR1 and CDR2, looked up from the germline V gene, are SGHTA and FQGTGA. The chain was built from TRBV7-3 and TRBJ2-7; the D gene is possibly TRBD2, with 5 bases matching. The sequence came from a man aged 18 to 30 in good health. Some clones in this sample may be carry-over from other donors' samples. Sequencing was performed on naive CD8+ T cells from PBMCs. This specimen's cell subset or site label, interpreted: CD45RA+CCR7+. DNA sequence: TGTGCCAGCGGCTCCCCCATAAGCGGCGAGCAGTACTTC. Its protein is CASGSPISGEQYF.